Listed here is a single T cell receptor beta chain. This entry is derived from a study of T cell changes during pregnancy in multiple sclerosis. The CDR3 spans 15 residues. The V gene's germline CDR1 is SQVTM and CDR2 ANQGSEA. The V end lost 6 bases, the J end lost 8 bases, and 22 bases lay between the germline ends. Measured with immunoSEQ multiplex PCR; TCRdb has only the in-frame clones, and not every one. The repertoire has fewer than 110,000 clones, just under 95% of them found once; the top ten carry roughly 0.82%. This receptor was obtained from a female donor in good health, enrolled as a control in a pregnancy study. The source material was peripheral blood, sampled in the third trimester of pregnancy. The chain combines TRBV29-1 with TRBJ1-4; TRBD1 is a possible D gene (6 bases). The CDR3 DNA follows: TGCAGCGTGGCCGATACAGGGAGACGGTCAGAAAAACTGTTTTTT. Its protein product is CSVADTGRRSEKLFF.